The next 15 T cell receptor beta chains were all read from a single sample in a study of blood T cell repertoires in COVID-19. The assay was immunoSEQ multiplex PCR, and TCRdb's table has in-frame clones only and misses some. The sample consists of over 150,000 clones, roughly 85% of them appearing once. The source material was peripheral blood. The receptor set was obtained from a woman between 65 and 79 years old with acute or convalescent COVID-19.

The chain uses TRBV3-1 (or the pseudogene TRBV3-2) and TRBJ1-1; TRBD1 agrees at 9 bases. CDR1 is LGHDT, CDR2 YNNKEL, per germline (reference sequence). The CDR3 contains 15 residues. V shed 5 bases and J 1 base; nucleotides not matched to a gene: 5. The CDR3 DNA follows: TGTGCCAGCAGCGCTCGGACAGGGGAGAACACTGAAGCTTTCTTT. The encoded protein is CASSARTGENTEAFF.

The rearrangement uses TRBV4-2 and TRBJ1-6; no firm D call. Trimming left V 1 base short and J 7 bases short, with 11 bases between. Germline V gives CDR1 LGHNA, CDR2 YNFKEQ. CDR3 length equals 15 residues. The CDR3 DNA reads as TGTGCCAGCAGCCAAGGATCAGAGAGGAATTCACCCCTCCACTTT. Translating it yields CASSQGSERNSPLHF.

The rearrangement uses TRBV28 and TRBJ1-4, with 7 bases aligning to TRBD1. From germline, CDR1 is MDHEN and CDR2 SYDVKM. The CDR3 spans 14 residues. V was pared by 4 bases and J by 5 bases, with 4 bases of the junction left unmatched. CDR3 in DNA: TGTGCCAGCAGTTCGGGACAGCACAATGAAAAACTGTTTTTT. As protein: CASSSGQHNEKLFF.

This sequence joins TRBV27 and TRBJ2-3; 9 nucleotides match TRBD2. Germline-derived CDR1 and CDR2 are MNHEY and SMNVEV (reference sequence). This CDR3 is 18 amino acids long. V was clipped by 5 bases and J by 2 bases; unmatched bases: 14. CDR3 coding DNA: TGTGCCAGCAGTCCGCAGGTCACTAGCGGGCTCACCACAGATACGCAGTATTTT. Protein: CASSPQVTSGLTTDTQYF.

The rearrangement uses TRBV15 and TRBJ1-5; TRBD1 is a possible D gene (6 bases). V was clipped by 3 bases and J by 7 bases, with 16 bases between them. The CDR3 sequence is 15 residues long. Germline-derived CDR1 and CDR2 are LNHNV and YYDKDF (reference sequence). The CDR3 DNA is TGTGCCACCAGCAGGGGAGGGGGGGGCGGACAGCCCCAGCATTTT. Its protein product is CATSRGGGGGQPQHF. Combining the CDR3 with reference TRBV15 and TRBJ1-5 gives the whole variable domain DAMVIQNPRYQVTQFGKPVTLSCSQTLNHNVMYWYQQKSSQAPKLLFHYYDKDFNNEADTPDNFQSRRPNTSFCFLDIRSPGLGDTAMYLCATSRGGGGGQPQHFGDGTRLSIL.

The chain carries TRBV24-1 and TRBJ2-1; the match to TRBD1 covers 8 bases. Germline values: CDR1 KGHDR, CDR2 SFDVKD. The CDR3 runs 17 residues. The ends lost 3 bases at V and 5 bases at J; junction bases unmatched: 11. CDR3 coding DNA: TGTGCCACCAGTGATGCAGGGGGCAGTAAGCTTAACAATGAGCAGTTCTTC. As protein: CATSDAGGSKLNNEQFF.

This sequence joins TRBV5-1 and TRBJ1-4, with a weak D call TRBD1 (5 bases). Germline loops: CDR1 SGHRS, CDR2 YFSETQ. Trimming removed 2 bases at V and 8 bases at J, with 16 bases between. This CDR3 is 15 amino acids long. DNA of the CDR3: TGCGCCAGCAGCTTCCAGGGCAGTGAGAGGGAAAAACTGTTTTTT. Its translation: CASSFQGSEREKLFF. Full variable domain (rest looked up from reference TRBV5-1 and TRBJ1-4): KAGVTQTPRYLIKTRGQQVTLSCSPISGHRSVSWYQQTPGQGLQFLFEYFSETQRNKGNFPGRFSGRQFSNSRSEMNVSTLELGDSALYLCASSFQGSEREKLFFGSGTQLSVL.

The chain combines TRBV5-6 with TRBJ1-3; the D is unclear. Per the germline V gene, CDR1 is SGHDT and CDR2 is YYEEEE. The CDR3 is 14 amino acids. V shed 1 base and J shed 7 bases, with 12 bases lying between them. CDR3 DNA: TGTGCCAGCAGCTTGCGAAGACCGCGGAACACCATATATTTT. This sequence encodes CASSLRRPRNTIYF.

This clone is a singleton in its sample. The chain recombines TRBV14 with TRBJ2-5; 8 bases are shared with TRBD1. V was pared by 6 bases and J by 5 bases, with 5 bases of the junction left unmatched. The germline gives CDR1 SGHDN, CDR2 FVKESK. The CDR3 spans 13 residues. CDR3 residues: CASRGQEGETQYF. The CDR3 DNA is TGTGCCAGCAGGGGACAGGAGGGCGAGACCCAGTACTTC. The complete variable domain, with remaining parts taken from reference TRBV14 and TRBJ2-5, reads EAGVTQFPSHSVIEKGQTVTLRCDPISGHDNLYWYRRVMGKEIKFLLHFVKESKQDESGMPNNRFLAERTGGTYSTLKVQPAELEDSGVYFCASRGQEGETQYFGPGTRLLVL.

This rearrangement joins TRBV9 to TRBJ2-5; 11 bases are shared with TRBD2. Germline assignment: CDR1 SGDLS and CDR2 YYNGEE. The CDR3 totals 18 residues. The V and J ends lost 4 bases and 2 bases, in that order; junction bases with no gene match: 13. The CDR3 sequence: CASSPGTSGGELQETQYF. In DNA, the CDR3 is TGTGCCAGCAGCCCTGGGACTAGCGGAGGGGAACTTCAAGAGACCCAGTACTTC.

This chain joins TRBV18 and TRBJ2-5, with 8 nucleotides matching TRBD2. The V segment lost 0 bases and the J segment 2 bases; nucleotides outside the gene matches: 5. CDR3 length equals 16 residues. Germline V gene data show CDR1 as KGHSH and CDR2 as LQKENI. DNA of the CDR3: TGTGCCAGCTCACCACCCCTAGCGGGTTTGCAAGAGACCCAGTACTTC. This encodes CASSPPLAGLQETQYF.

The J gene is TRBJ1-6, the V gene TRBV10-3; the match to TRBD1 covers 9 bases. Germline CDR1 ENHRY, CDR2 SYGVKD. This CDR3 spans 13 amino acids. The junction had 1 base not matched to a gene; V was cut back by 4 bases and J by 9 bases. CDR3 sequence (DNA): TGTGCCATCAGTGCGGGACAGGGTTCACCCCTCCACTTT. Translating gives CAISAGQGSPLHF.

In nucleotides, the CDR3 is TGTGCCAGCAGCGCCCGGGGAGGGCACTATGGCTACACCTTC. Protein sequence: CASSARGGHYGYTF. The chain couples TRBV9 to TRBJ1-2; D gene ambiguous. The germline gives CDR1 SGDLS, CDR2 YYNGEE. The CDR3 covers 14 residues. The V and J ends lost 3 bases and 3 bases respectively, with 12 bases between them.

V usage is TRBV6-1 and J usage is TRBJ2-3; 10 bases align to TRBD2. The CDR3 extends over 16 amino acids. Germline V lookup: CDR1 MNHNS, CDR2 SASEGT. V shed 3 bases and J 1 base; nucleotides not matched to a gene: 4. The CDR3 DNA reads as TGTGCCAGCAGTGATTGGACTAGCGGACGCACAGATACGCAGTATTTT. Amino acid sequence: CASSDWTSGRTDTQYF.

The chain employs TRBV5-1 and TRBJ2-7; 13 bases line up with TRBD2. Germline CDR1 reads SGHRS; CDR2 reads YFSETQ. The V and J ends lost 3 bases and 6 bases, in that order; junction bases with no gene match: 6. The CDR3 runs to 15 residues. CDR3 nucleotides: TGCGCCAGCAGCTCAGGACTAGCGGGAGCGGGCGAGCAGTACTTC. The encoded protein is CASSSGLAGAGEQYF.